One T cell receptor (beta chain) is described in this entry. V lost 1 base to trimming and J lost 3 bases; unmatched junction nucleotides: 3. The CDR3 consists of 15 residues. In germline, CDR1 is MGHRA, CDR2 YSYEKL. The sample comes from a study of blood T cell repertoires in COVID-19. Study-wide background: COVID-19 samples collected from the United States, Italy and Spain covered acute and convalescent phases.

Per the authors' pipeline: Estimated nucleated cell counts came from reference gene primer amplification. Measured with immunoSEQ multiplex PCR; TCRdb has only the in-frame clones, and not every one. The V and J calls and clone size are taken from that table; D and trimming were inferred from the DNA. The sample includes 200,000 to 250,000 clones, approximately 85% seen only once; the top ten take 5.2%. Seattle cases were enrolled at active infection and followed longitudinally. The chain is built from TRBV4-1 and TRBJ2-5; 9 nucleotides align to TRBD1. The source of this sequence is a woman between 65 and 79 years old with COVID-19, enrolled during active disease. Sample: peripheral blood. The CDR3 DNA reads TGCGCCAGCAGCCAAGGGGACAGGGAAGAAGAGACCCAGTACTTC. Its protein product is CASSQGDREEETQYF.